The TCR beta chain under discussion was sequenced for a study of T cells in Graves' hyperthyroidism and ophthalmopathy (dated by TCRdb to the late 2010s). The study in broad terms: Peripheral blood samples were taken at the time of initial diagnosis, prior to any treatment. To identify distinguishing TCR V-J signatures, a discovery cohort of 90 to 100 patients was used, comprising 43 with Graves' ophthalmopathy and around 57 with stable Graves' hyperthyroidism. Whether ophthalmopathy could be predicted prospectively was tested in an independent validation cohort made up of roughly 20 hyperthyroidism patients plus 17 patients who later progressed to ophthalmopathy. The 100 or so discovery patients were divided at random into training and test sets in a 7:3 ratio. The study also compared thyroid tissue and blood T-cell repertoires from 6 or 7 Graves' hyperthyroidism patients. Once sampling was done, hyperthyroidism patients were given methimazole at a starting dose of 30 mg daily, whereas ophthalmopathy patients were given high-dose intravenous methylprednisolone. The paper reports TCR Vbeta CDR3 sequencing of over 120 peripheral blood samples: some 44 ophthalmopathy, fewer than 85 hyperthyroidism and around 17 progressor patients. The full study reports these points: Sample size was not statistically predetermined, and blinding of investigators to group allocation was not performed. Ophthalmopathy was separated from stable hyperthyroidism by a 13 V-J signature model, with around 88% sensitivity and 81% to 82% specificity obtained in cross-validation and 80%/75% obtained in testing. In validation, the model predicted progression to ophthalmopathy a median of approximately 6.6 months before onset, with approximately 71% sensitivity and just under 75% specificity. Most expanded thyroid clonotypes (frequency above 0.001) were also detected in blood, suggesting blood repertoires may reflect thyroid immune responses.

In this sample, this clonotype turned up many times. The clone's antigen remains unknown. It has no much larger one-base neighbor in the sample; base qualities were not kept. The hyperthyroidism patients were between 18 and 65 years old and newly diagnosed, with a disease duration of less than 2 months. Exclusion was applied to patients with uncontrolled infections, other autoimmune diseases, pregnancy or lactation. Diagnoses were established on the basis of clinical symptoms, serum thyroxine and TRAb, thyroid ultrasound, and orbital computed tomography. For progressor patients, blood was drawn at the first diagnosis of hyperthyroidism, before any ophthalmopathy symptoms had appeared. Ficoll-Paque density gradient centrifugation was used to isolate PBMCs from 8.5 to 10 ml of fresh peripheral blood. Patients classed as progressors first received a Graves' hyperthyroidism diagnosis and then went on to develop ophthalmopathy during follow-up. Total RNA was extracted with Trizol reagent, and quality was checked on an Agilent 2100 Bioanalyzer.

TCR beta CDR3 regions were amplified from RNA transcripts. For the first round of RT-PCR on the TCR CDR3, the HTBI primer set was used together with the Qiagen OneStep RT-PCR kit. Libraries were constructed in a second round of multiplex PCR, after which size selection and purification were performed. Libraries were sequenced paired-end with 100 bp reads on an Illumina HiSeq2000. The authors' pipeline ran thus. SOAPnuke was used to process the raw data, with reads discarded if the reads contained adapters or uncalled bases, had a mean Phred below 15, or lacked an exact constant-primer or identifier match. COPE v1.2.5 was used to merge the high-quality paired reads, and each unique nucleotide sequence was defined as a clonotype. Clonotypes were aligned to IMGT TRBV, TRBD and TRBJ reference segments using MiTCR v1.1. Analysis was restricted to V-J combinations with a frequency above 0.0001, which covered approximately 99% of repertoires. The TCS score was defined as F50 (clonal expansion) divided by E x V (chaos), with BLOSUM62-based TCRdist calculated between CDR3 peptides within each V-J. Welch's t-statistics and random forest reduced roughly 540 V-J features to around 14, which were used in a naive Bayes classifier (R e1071). TCRdb handled the public reads itself, with Q25 trimming in fastp and clone calling in MiXCR, and kept productive beta chains. Each record represents a unique CDR3 protein, reported with the most common genes and DNA among its rows. For this entry, the V and J calls and clone size follow TCRdb and not the study's own pipeline. The sample table shows roughly 160,000 distinct CDR3 sequences, and approximately 9% are seen once. The leading ten clones occupy approximately 20% of the sample.

V is reduced by 9 bases and J by 13 bases, leaving a spacing of 30 bases between them. CDR1 and CDR2, looked up from the germline V gene, are ENHRY and SYGVKD. There are 15 amino acids in the CDR3, from cysteine to phenylalanine inclusive. Only CDR3 DNA is held: 45 bases, read in frame from base 1. The sequence derives from a woman under 30 with Graves' hyperthyroidism that later progressed to Graves' ophthalmopathy. The sample comprised blood. The chain is encoded by TRBV10-3 joined to TRBJ1-1; the best D guess is TRBD1, with 5 bases matching. DNA sequence: TGTGCCATGGGCGCAGCGATCGGGGCGGAGGGCCGCCTTTTCTTT. It translates as CAMGAAIGAEGRLFF.